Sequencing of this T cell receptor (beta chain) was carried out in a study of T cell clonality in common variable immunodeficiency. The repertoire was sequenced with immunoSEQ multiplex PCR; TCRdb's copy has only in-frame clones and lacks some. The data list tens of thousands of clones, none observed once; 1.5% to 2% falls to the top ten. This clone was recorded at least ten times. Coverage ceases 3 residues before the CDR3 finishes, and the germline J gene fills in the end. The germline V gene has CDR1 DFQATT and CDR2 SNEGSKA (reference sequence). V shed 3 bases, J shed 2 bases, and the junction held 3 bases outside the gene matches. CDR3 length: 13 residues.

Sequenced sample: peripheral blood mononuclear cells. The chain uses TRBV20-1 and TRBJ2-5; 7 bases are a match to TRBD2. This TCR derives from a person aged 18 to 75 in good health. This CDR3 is CSASWTSQETQYF. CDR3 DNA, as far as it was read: TGCAGTGCTAGCTGGACTAGTCAAGAGACC.